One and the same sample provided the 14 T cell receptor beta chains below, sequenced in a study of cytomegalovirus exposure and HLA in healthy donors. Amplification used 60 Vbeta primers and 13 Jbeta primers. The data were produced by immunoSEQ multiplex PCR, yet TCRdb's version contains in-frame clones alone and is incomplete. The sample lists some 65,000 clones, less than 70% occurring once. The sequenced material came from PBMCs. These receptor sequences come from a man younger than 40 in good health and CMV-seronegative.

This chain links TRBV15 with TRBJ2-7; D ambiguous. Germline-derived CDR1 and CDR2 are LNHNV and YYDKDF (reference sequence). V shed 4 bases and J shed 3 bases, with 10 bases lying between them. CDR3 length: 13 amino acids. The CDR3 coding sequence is TGTGCCACCAGCACCCTTGTCGGCTACGAGCAGTACTTC. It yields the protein CATSTLVGYEQYF.

Here the CDR3 reads CASSVSQDGDEQYF. In DNA, the CDR3 is TGTGCCAGCAGCGTATCCCAGGACGGGGACGAGCAGTACTTC. The chain joins TRBV9 to TRBJ2-7; a possible D gene is TRBD2 (5 bases). The length of the CDR3 is 14 residues. V lost 1 base to trimming and J lost 5 bases, with 13 bases between them. Per germline, CDR1 SGDLS and CDR2 YYNGEE.

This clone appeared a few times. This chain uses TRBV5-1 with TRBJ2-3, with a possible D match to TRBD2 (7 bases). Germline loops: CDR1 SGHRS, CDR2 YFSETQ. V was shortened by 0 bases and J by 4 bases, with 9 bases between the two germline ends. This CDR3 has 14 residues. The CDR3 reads CASSLEGGSDTQYF. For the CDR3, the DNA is TGCGCCAGCAGCTTGGAGGGGGGGTCAGATACGCAGTATTTT.

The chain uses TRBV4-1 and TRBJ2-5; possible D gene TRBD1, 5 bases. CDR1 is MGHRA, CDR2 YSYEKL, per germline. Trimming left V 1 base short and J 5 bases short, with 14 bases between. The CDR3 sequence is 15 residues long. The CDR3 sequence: CASSQGQSGQETQYF. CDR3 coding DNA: TGCGCCAGCAGCCAAGGACAGTCGGGTCAGGAGACCCAGTACTTC.

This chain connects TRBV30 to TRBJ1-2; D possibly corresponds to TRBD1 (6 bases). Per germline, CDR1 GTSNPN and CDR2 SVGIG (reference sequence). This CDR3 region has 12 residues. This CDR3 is CARLGRGSGYTF. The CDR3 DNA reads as TGTGCTCGGCTGGGCAGGGGCAGTGGCTACACCTTC.

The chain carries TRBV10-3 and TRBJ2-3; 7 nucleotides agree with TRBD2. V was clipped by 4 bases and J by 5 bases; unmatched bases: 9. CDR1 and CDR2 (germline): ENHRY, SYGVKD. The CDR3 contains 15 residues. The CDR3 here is CAISATSARGDTQYF. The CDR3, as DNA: TGTGCCATCAGTGCAACTAGCGCTAGAGGAGATACGCAGTATTTT.

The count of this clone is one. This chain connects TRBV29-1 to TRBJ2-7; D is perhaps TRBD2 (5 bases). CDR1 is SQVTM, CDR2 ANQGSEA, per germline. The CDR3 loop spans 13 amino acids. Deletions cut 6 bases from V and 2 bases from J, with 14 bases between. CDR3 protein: CSVTLERPYEQYF. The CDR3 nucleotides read TGCAGCGTAACCCTAGAGCGGCCCTACGAGCAGTACTTC.

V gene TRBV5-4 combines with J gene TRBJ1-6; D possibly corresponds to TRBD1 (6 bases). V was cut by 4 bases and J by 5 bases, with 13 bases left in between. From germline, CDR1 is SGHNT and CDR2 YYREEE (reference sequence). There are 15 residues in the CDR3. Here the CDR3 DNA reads TGTGCCAGCAGCCAGGTCGACAGGAATAATTCACCCCTCCACTTT. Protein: CASSQVDRNNSPLHF.

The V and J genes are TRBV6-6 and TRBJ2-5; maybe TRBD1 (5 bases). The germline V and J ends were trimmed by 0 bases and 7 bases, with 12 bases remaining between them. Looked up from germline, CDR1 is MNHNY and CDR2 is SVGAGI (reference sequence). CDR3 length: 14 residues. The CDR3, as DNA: TGTGCCAGCAGTTACTCCGCCCCGACAGCGACCCAGTACTTC. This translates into CASSYSAPTATQYF.

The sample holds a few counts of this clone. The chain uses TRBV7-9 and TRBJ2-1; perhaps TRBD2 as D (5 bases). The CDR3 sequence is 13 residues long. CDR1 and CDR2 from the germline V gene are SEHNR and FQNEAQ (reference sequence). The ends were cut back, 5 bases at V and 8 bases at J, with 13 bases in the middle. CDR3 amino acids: CASSLDGGDEQFF. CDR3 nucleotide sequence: TGTGCCAGCAGCCTAGATGGAGGCGATGAGCAGTTCTTC.

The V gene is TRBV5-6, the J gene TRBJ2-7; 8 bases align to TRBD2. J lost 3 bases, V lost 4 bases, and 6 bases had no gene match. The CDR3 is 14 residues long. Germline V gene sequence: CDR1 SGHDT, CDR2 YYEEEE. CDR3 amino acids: CASSAIAGNYEQYF. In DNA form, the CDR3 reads TGTGCCAGCAGCGCCATAGCGGGGAACTACGAGCAGTACTTC.

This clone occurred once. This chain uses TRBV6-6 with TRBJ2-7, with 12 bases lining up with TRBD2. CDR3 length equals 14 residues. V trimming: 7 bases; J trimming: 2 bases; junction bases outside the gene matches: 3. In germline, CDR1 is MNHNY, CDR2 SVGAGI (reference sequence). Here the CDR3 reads CASKTSGGTYEQYF. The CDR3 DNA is TGTGCCAGCAAGACTAGCGGGGGCACCTACGAGCAGTACTTC.

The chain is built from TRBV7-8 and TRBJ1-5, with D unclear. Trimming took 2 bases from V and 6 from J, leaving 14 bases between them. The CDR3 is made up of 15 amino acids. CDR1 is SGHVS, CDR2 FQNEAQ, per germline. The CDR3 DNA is TGTGCCAGCAGCTTATGGGAATCTGCGGGTCAGCCCCAGCATTTT. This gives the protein CASSLWESAGQPQHF.

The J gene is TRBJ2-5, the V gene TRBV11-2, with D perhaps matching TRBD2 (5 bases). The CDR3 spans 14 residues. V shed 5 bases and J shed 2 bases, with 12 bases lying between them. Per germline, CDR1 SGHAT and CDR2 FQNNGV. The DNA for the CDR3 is TGTGCCAGCAGCCCCGGACGGGGACAAGAGACCCAGTACTTC. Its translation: CASSPGRGQETQYF.